This T cell receptor beta chain was recorded in a study of blood T cell repertoires in COVID-19. This CDR3 region has 14 residues. Germline-derived CDR1 and CDR2 are SNHLY and FYNNEI. The ends were cut back, 6 bases at V and 9 bases at J, with 18 bases in the middle. The authors' processing: Nucleated cell number was recorded as an estimate derived from reference gene primer amplification. Profiling relied on immunoSEQ multiplex PCR, and the TCRdb table lists in-frame clones only, not all of them. That table gives V, J and clone size, and the DNA gave D and trimming. The sample consists of 230,000 or so clones, around 80% of them appearing once.

This sequence originates from a man in his forties with active or convalescent COVID-19. The specimen sequenced was peripheral blood. This rearrangement joins TRBV2 to TRBJ1-5; D might be TRBD1 (6 bases). The chain's CDR3 is CASRKGGDAGPQHF. The CDR3 DNA is TGTGCCAGCAGAAAAGGGGGGGACGCTGGGCCCCAGCATTTT.